This T cell receptor (beta chain) was recovered during a study of persistence of HIV-infected CD4 T cells. Background on the study: Suppressive ART had lasted a median of approximately 8 years. Study-wide points: Proviral oligoclonality tracked with TCR oligoclonality within the same sorted cells.

Germline V gives CDR1 MNHEY, CDR2 SVGAGI. V dropped 6 bases and J dropped 4; count of bases not matched to a gene: 11. CDR3 size: 15 residues. An overlapping HIV-1 Gag peptide pool stimulated these cells at 0.95 to 1 ug/peptide/mL. CD40L-negative CD69-negative CD45RO-high memory CD4+ T cells were sorted as populations depleted of antigen-responding cells. Donors had CD4+ T cell counts above 400 cells/uL and were CMV-seropositive. A roughly 17-hour stimulation of CD8-depleted PBMCs used anti-CD28/CD49d costimulation, CD40-blocking antibody and enfuvirtide. This clone has only one observation. Its antigen is not known. The libraries were made with immunoSEQ version 4 in survey mode. The assay was immunoSEQ multiplex PCR, and TCRdb's table has in-frame clones only and misses some. The repertoire consists of about 64,000 clones, with about 81% occurring once and the leading ten covering more than 1.5%.

This sequence was found in an adult man with HIV who was CMV-seropositive. Sequences were derived from CD4+ T cells sorted from PBMCs after approximately 19-hour stimulation, sampled from a patient who received antiretroviral therapy. V usage is TRBV6-5 and J usage is TRBJ1-2, with TRBD1 matching over 7 bases. In DNA, the CDR3 is TGTGCCAGCAGCCTTCGCCGGGACAGCCTCTATGGCTACACCTTC. Encoded protein: CASSLRRDSLYGYTF.